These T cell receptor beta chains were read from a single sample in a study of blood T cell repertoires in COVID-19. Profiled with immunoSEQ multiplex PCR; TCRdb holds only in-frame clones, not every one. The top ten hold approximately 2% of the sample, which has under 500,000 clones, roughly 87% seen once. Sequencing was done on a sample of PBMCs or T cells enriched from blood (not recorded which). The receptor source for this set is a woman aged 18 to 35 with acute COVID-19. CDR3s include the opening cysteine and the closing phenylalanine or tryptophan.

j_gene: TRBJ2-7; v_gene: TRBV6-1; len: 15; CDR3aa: CASSEGLVGSYEQYF
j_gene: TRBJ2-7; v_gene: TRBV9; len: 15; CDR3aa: CASSVSGTSGEEQYF
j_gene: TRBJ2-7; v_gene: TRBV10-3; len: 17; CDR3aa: CAINEGLAGGPSYEQYF
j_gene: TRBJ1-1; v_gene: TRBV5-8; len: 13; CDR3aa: CASSLDTNTEAFF
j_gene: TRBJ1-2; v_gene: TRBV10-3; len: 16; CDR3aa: CAISESIFEGENGYTF
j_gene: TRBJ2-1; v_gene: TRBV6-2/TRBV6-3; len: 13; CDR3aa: CASSRPGGNEQFF
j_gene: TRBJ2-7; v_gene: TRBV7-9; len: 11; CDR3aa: CASNGGYEQYF
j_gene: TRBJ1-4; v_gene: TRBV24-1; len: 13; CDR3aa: CVRIPGTNEKLFF
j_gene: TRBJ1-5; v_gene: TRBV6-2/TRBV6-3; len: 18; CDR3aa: CASSYHGTEIYSNQPQHF
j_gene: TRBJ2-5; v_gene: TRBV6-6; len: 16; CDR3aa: CASAWRRGRGEETQYF
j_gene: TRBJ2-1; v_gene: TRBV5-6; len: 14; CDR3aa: CASSSSRSYNEQFF
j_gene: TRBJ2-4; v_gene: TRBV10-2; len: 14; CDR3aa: CASSESANLNIQYF
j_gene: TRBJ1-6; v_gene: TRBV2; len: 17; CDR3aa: CASSADRRSSYNSPLHF
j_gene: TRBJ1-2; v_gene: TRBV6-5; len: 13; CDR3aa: CASSFLQGLGYTF
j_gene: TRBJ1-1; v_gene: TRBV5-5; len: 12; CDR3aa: CASSNMNTEAFF
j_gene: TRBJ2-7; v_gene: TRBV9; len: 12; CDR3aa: CASSPGQYEQYF
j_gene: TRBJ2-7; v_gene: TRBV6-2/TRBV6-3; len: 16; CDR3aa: CASSYPGGGVNYEQYF
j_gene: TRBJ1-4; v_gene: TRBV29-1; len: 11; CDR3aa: CSVVRNEKLFF
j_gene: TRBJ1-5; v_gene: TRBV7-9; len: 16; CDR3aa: CASSLGRGASNQPQHF
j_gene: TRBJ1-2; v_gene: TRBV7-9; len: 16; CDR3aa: CASSSHPRTESYGYTF
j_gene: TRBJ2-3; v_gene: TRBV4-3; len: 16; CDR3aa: CASSQETLFSTDTQYF
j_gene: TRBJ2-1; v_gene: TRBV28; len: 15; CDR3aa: CASTIAGGTLNEQFF
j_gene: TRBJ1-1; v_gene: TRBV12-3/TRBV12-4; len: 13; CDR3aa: CASSFQGMTEAFF